This T cell receptor beta chain came from a study of cytomegalovirus exposure and HLA in healthy donors. Study-wide context: The 130 or so validation repertoires used the same platform as the 550 to 850 first-cohort repertoires (as reported by a later analysis).

Overall study findings and caveats: A few CMV-associated chains proved CMV antigen-specific in vitro. The study labeled roughly 160 TCR beta chains cytomegalovirus-associated.

The CDR3 spans 15 residues. The germline V gene has CDR1 SGDLS and CDR2 YYNGEE. Between the trimmed V and J ends, which lost 2 bases and 3 bases, there was a span of 11 bases. The donors were in the roughly 130-subject validation cohort, distinct from the approximately 730-subject first cohort. Worth noting for this clone: Its antigen is unknown.

The data were produced by immunoSEQ multiplex PCR, yet TCRdb's version contains in-frame clones alone and is incomplete. Seen here are tens of thousands of clones, 90% to 95% observed once, and the top ten hold 0.65% to 0.8%. The chain links TRBV9 to TRBJ2-2, with D possibly TRBD2 on 6 matching bases. Sequencing was done on a sample of PBMCs. This TCR came from a man between 18 and 35 years old in good health and CMV-seronegative. The CDR3 DNA sequence: TGTGCCAGCAGCGTGCGGGACTCCGACACCGGGGAGCTGTTTTTT. This gives the protein CASSVRDSDTGELFF.